This TCR beta chain derives from a study of blood T cell repertoires in COVID-19. V gave up 0 bases and J gave up 4 bases; unmatched junction bases: 6. This CDR3 has 16 amino acids. Germline lookup yields CDR1 WSHSY and CDR2 SAAADI. Clones were read by immunoSEQ multiplex PCR, and TCRdb kept only the in-frame ones, dropping some. The table has some 110,000 clones, roughly four fifths seen once; the top ten hold over 5.5%. The chain links TRBV10-2 to TRBJ1-1; TRBD1 matches at 9 bases. The receptor was isolated from an elderly man with COVID-19, enrolled during active disease. The sample was peripheral blood. CDR3 in DNA: TGCGCCAGCAGTGAGTCCACGGGACAGGGAGCCACTGAAGCTTTCTTT. Residues: CASSESTGQGATEAFF.